Given below is one T cell receptor beta chain in context. Its antigen is undetermined. This record belongs to a study of vaccination and CD4 T cells after COVID-19. Regarding treatment: roughly 10-day PBMC culture with coronavirus spike peptide pools or control peptides (ViraFEST assay). Sequenced with the Oncomine TCR Beta short-read assay was DNA taken from cultured CD4+ T cells. TCRdb reprocessed the PCR reads with MiXCR, giving one entry per CDR3 protein. The profile covers approximately 20,000 distinct CDR3 sequences, with just over 60% appearing a single time and less than 9.5% taken by the ten largest. The germline V gene has CDR1 SGHTA and CDR2 FQGNSA. The CDR3 spans 12 residues. Trimming took off 1 base at V and 4 bases at J, with 5 bases between the two ends.

J is TRBJ2-7 and V is TRBV7-2; D gene uncertain. The origin of this receptor is a human donor who had recovered from COVID-19. The sample consisted of CD4+ T cells from blood, cultured in vitro. The CDR3 loop is CASSLGEYEQYF. CDR3 coding DNA: TGTGCCAGCAGCTTAGGGGAATACGAGCAGTACTTC.